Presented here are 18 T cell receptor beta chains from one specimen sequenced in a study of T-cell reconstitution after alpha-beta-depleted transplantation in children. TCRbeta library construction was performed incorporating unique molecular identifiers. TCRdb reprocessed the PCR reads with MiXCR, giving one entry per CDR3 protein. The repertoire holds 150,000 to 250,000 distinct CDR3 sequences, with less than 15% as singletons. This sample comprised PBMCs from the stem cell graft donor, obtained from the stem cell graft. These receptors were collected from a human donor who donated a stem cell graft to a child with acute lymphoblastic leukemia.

CDR3 nucleotide sequence: TGTGCCAGCAGCCGTAGCGCCTCCTACGAGCAGTACTTC. This translates into CASSRSASYEQYF. The rearrangement joins TRBV7-8 to TRBJ2-7, with D possibly being TRBD2 (5 bases). The germline V and J ends were trimmed by 5 bases and 0 bases, with 8 bases remaining between them. Germline V CDR1 and CDR2: SGHVS, FQNEAQ. This CDR3 spans 13 amino acids.

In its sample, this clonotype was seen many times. CDR3 DNA: TGCAGCACCTCGAGCACAGATACGCAGTATTTT. This encodes CSTSSTDTQYF. This chain uses TRBV29-1 with TRBJ2-3; unclear D gene. The V gene lost 8 bases and the J gene lost 0 bases, with 6 bases spanning the gap. CDR1 and CDR2 from the germline V gene are SQVTM and ANQGSEA. There are 11 residues in the CDR3.

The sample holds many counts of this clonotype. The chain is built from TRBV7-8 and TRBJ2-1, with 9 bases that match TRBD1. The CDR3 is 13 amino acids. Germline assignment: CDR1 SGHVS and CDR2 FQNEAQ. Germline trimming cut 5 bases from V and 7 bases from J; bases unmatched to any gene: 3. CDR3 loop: CASSGQGTNEQFF. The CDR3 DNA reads TGTGCCAGCAGCGGACAGGGGACGAATGAGCAGTTCTTC.

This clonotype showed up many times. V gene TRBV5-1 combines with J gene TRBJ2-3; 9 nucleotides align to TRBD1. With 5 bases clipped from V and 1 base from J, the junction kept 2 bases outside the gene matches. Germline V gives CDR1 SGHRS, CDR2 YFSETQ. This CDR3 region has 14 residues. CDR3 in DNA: TGCGCCAGCAGAAGGACAGGGGGCACAGATACGCAGTATTTT. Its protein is CASRRTGGTDTQYF.

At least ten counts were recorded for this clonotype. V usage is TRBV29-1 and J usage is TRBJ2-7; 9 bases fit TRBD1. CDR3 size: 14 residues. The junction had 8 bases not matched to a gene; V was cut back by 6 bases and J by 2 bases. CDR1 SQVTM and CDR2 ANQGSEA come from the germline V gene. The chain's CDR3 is CSVVLTGGTYEQYF. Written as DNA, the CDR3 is TGCAGCGTCGTGCTGACAGGGGGGACCTACGAGCAGTACTTC.

The CDR3 sequence: CASSPGTVHTDTQYF. The CDR3 nucleotides are TGTGCCAGCAGTCCCGGGACAGTACACACAGATACGCAGTATTTT. The chain uses TRBV27 and TRBJ2-3; TRBD1 agrees at 7 bases. J was trimmed by 2 bases and V by 5 bases; bases with no gene match: 7. The CDR3 has 15 amino acids. In germline, CDR1 is MNHEY, CDR2 SMNVEV (reference sequence).

In DNA, the CDR3 is TGTGCCAGCAGCTTAGAGGTTGGAGGCACTGAAGCTTTCTTT. It encodes CASSLEVGGTEAFF. The rearrangement links TRBV7-9 to TRBJ1-1; D gene ambiguous. Trimming took off 1 base at V and 4 bases at J, with 10 bases between the two ends. CDR1 and CDR2 (germline): SEHNR, FQNEAQ (reference sequence). The CDR3 spans 14 residues.

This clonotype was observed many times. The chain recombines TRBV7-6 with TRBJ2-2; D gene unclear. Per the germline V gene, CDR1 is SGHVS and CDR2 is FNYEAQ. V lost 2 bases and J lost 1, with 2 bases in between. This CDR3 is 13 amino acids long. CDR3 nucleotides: TGTGCCAGCAGCTTAATGAACACCGGGGAGCTGTTTTTT. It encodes CASSLMNTGELFF.

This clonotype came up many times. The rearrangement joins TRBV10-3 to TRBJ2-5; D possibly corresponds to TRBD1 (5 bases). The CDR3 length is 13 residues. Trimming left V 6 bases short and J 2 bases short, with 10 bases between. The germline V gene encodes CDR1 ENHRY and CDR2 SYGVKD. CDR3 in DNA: TGTGCCATCAGCGAAGACAGTCAAGAGACCCAGTACTTC. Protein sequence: CAISEDSQETQYF.

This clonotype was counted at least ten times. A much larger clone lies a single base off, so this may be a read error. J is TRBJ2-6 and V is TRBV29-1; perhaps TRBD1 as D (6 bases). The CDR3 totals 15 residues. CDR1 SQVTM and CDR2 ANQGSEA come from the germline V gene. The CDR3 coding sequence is TGCAGCGTTGGGTCCGGGACATCTGGGGCCAACGGCCTGACTTTC. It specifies CSVGSGTSGANGLTF.

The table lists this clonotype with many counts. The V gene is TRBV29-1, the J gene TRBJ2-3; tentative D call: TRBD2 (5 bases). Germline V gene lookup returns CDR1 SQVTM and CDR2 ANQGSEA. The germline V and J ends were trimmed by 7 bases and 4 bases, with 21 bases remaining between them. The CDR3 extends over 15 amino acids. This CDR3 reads CSARKRSGGADTQYF. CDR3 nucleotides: TGCAGCGCCCGGAAGCGGTCCGGCGGCGCAGATACGCAGTATTTT.

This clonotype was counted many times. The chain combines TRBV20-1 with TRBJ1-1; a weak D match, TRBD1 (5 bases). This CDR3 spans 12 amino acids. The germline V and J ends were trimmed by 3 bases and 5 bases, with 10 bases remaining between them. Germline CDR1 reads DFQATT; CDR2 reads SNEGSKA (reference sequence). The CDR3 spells CSASGRVTEAFF. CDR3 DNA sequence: TGCAGTGCTAGTGGCAGGGTGACTGAAGCTTTCTTT.

CDR3 sequence reads: CAISDTLGQNRSYEQYF. The DNA of the CDR3 is TGTGCCATCAGTGACACACTCGGACAGAACCGCTCCTACGAGCAGTACTTC. The chain employs TRBV10-3 and TRBJ2-7, with D possibly TRBD1 on 6 matching bases. The V and J ends lost 3 bases and 0 bases respectively, with 18 bases between them. The CDR3 has 17 residues. CDR1 and CDR2 from the germline V gene are ENHRY and SYGVKD.

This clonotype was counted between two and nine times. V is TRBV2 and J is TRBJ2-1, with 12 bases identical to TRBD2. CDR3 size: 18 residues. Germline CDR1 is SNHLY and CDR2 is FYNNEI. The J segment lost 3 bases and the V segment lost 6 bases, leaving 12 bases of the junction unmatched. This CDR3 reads CASSAASGRAFDYNEQFF. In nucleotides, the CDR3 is TGTGCCAGCAGCGCCGCTAGCGGGAGGGCCTTCGACTACAATGAGCAGTTCTTC.

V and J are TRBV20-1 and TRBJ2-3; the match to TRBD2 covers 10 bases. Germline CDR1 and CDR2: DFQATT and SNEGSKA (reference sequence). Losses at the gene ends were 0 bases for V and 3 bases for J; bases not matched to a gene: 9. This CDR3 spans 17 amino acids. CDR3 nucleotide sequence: TGCAGTGCTAGAGATCTCGGAGCGGGAGGGCCTACAGATACGCAGTATTTT. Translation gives CSARDLGAGGPTDTQYF.

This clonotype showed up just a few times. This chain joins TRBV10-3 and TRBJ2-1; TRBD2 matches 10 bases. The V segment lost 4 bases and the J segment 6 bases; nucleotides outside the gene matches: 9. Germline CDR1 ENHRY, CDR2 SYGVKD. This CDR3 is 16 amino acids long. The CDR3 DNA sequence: TGTGCCATCAGTGGGAAAGGGACTAGCGTTTCCAATGAGCAGTTCTTC. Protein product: CAISGKGTSVSNEQFF.

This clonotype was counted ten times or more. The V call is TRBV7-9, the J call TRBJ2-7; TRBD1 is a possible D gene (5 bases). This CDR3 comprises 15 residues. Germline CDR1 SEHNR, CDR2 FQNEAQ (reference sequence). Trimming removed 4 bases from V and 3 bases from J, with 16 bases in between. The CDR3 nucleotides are TGTGCCAGCAGCTCTCAGCAGGGTTGGGACTACGAGCAGTACTTC. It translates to CASSSQQGWDYEQYF.

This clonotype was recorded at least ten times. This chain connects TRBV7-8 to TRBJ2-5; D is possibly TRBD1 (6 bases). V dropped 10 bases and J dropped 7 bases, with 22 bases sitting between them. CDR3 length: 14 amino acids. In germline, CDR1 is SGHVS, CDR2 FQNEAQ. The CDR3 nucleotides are TGTGCCATGCTACAGGGAAGGCCTAAGGGGACCCAGTACTTC. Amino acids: CAMLQGRPKGTQYF.